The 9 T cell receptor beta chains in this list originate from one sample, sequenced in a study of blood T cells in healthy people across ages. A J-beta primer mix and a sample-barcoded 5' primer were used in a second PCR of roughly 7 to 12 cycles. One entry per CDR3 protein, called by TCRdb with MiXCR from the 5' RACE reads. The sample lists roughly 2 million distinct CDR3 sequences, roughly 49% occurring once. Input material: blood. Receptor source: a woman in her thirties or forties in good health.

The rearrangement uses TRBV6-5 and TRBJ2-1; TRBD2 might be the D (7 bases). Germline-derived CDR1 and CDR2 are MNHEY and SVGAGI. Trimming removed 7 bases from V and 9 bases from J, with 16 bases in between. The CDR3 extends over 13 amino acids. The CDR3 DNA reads TGTGCCAGCACCCAATCGGGGGGCGGTGAGCAGTTCTTC. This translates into CASTQSGGGEQFF.

The CDR3 nucleotides read TGTGCCAGCAGTTACAAGGGGGCTGATTCACCCCTCCACTTT. The encoded protein is CASSYKGADSPLHF. This chain links TRBV6-6 with TRBJ1-6; TRBD1 aligns across 7 bases. V trimming: 2 bases; J trimming: 8 bases; junction bases outside the gene matches: 3. CDR1 is MNHNY and CDR2 is SVGAGI in the germline V gene (reference sequence). This CDR3 region has 14 residues.

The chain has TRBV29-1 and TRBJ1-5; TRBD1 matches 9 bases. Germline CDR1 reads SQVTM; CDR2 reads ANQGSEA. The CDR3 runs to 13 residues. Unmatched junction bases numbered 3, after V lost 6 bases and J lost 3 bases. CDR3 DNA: TGCAGCGTGGGGGACAGGGACAATCAGCCCCAGCATTTT. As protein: CSVGDRDNQPQHF.

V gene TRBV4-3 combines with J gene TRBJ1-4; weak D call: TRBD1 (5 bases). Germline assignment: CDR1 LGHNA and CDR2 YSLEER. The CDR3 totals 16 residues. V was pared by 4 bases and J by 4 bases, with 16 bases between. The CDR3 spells CASSPSREGNNEKLFF. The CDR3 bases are TGCGCCAGCAGCCCCTCCCGTGAGGGGAATAATGAAAAACTGTTTTTT.

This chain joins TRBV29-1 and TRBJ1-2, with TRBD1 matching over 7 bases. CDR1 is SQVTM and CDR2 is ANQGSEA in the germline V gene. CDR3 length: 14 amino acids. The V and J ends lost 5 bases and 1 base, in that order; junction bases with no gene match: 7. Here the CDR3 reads CSVLDREFNYGYTF. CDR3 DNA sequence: TGCAGCGTTCTCGACAGGGAGTTTAACTATGGCTACACCTTC. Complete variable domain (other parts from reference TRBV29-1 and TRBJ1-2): SAVISQKPSRDICQRGTSLTIQCQVDSQVTMMFWYRQQPGQSLTLIATANQGSEATYESGFVIDKFPISRPNLTFSTLTVSNMSPEDSSIYLCSVLDREFNYGYTFGSGTRLTVV.

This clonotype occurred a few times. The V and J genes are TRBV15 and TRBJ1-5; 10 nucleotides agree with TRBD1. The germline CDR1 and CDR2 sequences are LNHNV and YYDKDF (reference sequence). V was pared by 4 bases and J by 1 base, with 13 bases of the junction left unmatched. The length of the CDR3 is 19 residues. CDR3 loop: CATSNLRGQGQGSNQPQHF. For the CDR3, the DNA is TGTGCCACCAGCAACCTCAGGGGACAGGGGCAAGGCAGCAATCAGCCCCAGCATTTT.

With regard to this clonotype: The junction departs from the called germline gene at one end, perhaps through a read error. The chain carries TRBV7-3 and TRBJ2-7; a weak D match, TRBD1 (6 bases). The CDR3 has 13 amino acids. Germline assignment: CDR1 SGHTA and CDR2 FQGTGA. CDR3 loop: CTSSLGGSYEQYF. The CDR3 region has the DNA TGTACCAGCAGCTTAGGGGGTAGTTACGAGCAGTACTTC.

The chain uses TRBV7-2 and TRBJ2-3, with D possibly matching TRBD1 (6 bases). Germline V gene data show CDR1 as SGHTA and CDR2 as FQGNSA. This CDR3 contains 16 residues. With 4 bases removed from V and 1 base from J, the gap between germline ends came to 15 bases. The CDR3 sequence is CASSYNRALRTDTQYF. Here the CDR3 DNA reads TGTGCCAGCAGCTACAACAGGGCTCTTCGCACAGATACGCAGTATTTT.

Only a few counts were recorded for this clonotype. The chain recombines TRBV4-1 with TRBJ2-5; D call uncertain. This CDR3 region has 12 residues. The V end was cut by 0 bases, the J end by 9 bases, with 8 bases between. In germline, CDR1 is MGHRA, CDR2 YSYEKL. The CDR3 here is CASSQDFGAQYF. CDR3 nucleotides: TGCGCCAGCAGCCAAGATTTTGGGGCCCAGTACTTC.